Each of the 3 T cell receptor beta chains below was sequenced from the same sample in a study of T cell responses to AZD1222 COVID-19 vaccine. Libraries were prepared by immunoSEQ multiplex PCR; TCRdb keeps only in-frame clonotypes and omits some of them. This table holds some 86,000 clones, around 80% found once. The sequencing used peripheral blood, collected on day 0 of AZD1222 vaccination. All receptors come from an adult in good health.

This chain links TRBV30 with TRBJ2-3, with 9 positions matching TRBD1. The germline V gene has CDR1 GTSNPN and CDR2 SVGIG (reference sequence). The V and J ends lost 3 bases and 4 bases, in that order; junction bases with no gene match: 2. This CDR3 has 13 residues. This CDR3 is CAWSGTGSDTQYF. The CDR3 DNA reads TGTGCCTGGAGCGGGACAGGGTCAGATACGCAGTATTTT.

J is TRBJ2-1 and V is TRBV2; TRBD2 might be the D (5 bases). CDR1 SNHLY and CDR2 FYNNEI come from the germline V gene. The CDR3 is 13 amino acids. V dropped 4 bases and J dropped 1 base, with 5 bases sitting between them. For the CDR3, the DNA is TGTGCCAGCAGTGGACTATCCTACAATGAGCAGTTCTTC. Residues: CASSGLSYNEQFF.

This chain links TRBV6-5 with TRBJ2-7, with TRBD1 as a possible D gene (6 bases). Trimming pared 0 bases from V and 3 bases from J, leaving 15 bases between. Germline CDR1 MNHEY, CDR2 SVGAGI. The CDR3 consists of 16 residues. CDR3 sequence reads: CASSYSVSTQGYEQYF. The CDR3, as DNA: TGTGCCAGCAGTTACTCGGTTTCAACACAGGGCTACGAGCAGTACTTC.